This TCR beta chain comes out of a study of T cell responses to AZD1222 COVID-19 vaccine. Generated by immunoSEQ multiplex PCR, the TCRdb table keeps only in-frame clones and is missing some. This table holds some 150,000 clones, about 93% found once. The sequencing used peripheral blood, collected on day 0 of AZD1222 vaccination. This clonotype originated in an adult in good health.

The CDR3 protein is CASSLAGRGFGEQFF. For the CDR3, the DNA is TGTGCCAGCAGCTTGGCCGGGCGTGGTTTTGGTGAGCAGTTCTTC. V gene TRBV5-4 combines with J gene TRBJ2-1; D not resolved. Looked up from germline, CDR1 is SGHNT and CDR2 is YYREEE (reference sequence). V lost 0 bases and J lost 9, with 16 bases in between. The CDR3 covers 15 residues.